The 27 T cell receptor beta chains below were found in one sample sequenced in a study of T-cell memory formation after mild COVID-19 (dated by TCRdb to the early 2020s). The library was generated by 5' RACE. The sample was run on an Illumina NovaSeq 6000. The public sequencing data were trimmed at Q25 with fastp and processed into clonotypes with MiXCR by TCRdb, which kept only in-frame beta chains. Rows with a matching CDR3 protein are joined into one entry that keeps the most common DNA and genes. Within this sample are 250,000 to 300,000 distinct CDR3 sequences, with about a sixth of them counted one time only. Jointly, the top ten make up roughly 24% of the sample. The sequencing sample was made of PBMCs or a T cell subset sorted from them (not recorded which). Receptors originate from a man aged 18 to 29 who had mild COVID-19 (a few samples of this study predate the infection). The sample titles of this study are shuffled in the database, so cell type and time point are left out; the donor was told from shared clones.

This clonotype was observed a handful of times. The CDR3 region is CASSSGQVEGAFF. In DNA, the CDR3 is TGCGCCAGCAGCTCTGGACAGGTGGAAGGAGCTTTCTTT. The gene calls are TRBV5-1 and TRBJ1-1, with 7 bases lining up with TRBD1. Germline CDR1 SGHRS, CDR2 YFSETQ. The CDR3 is 13 amino acids. Trimming at V came to 3 bases and at J to 10 bases, leaving 9 bases not matched to a gene. The full variable domain, completed using reference TRBV5-1 and TRBJ1-1, is KAGVTQTPRYLIKTRGQQVTLSCSPISGHRSVSWYQQTPGQGLQFLFEYFSETQRNKGNFPGRFSGRQFSNSRSEMNVSTLELGDSALYLCASSSGQVEGAFFGQGTRLTVV.

This clonotype was seen a few times. CDR3 in amino acids: CASSSNRQGDGYTF. DNA for the CDR3: TGTGCCAGCAGCTCAAACCGGCAGGGAGATGGCTACACCTTC. The genes are TRBV7-3 and TRBJ1-2; D possibly corresponds to TRBD1 (5 bases). V gave up 4 bases and J gave up 6 bases, with 15 bases separating them. The CDR3 has 14 residues. Germline assignment: CDR1 SGHTA and CDR2 FQGTGA.

The chain's CDR3 is CASSQTSGAEYEQYF. The CDR3 DNA follows: TGTGCCAGCAGCCAGACTAGCGGGGCAGAGTACGAGCAGTACTTC. The gene calls are TRBV12-3 or TRBV12-4 and TRBJ2-7; the match to TRBD2 covers 11 bases. This CDR3 comprises 15 residues. After removal of 6 bases from V and 4 bases from J, the junction contained 8 bases not matched to a gene.

This clonotype appeared many times. The CDR3 spells CASSQERRTANYGYTF. CDR3 in DNA: TGCGCCAGCAGCCAAGAAAGGAGGACAGCCAACTATGGCTACACCTTC. The J gene is TRBJ1-2, the V gene TRBV4-3; D may be TRBD1 (6 bases). V dropped 0 bases and J dropped 2 bases, with 13 bases sitting between them. The CDR3 loop spans 16 amino acids. Germline V gives CDR1 LGHNA, CDR2 YSLEER.

This clonotype showed up just a few times. Here the CDR3 reads CSTGLAGTVGYEQYF. Here the CDR3 DNA reads TGCAGCACGGGACTAGCGGGGACGGTGGGTTACGAGCAGTACTTC. This chain uses TRBV29-1 with TRBJ2-7, with 13 bases matching TRBD2. CDR3 length equals 15 residues. Losses at the gene ends were 8 bases for V and 4 bases for J; bases not matched to a gene: 11. The V gene's germline CDR1 is SQVTM and CDR2 ANQGSEA.

This clonotype appeared a few times. The chain couples TRBV5-1 to TRBJ2-1; TRBD1 is a possible D gene (6 bases). The germline V gene encodes CDR1 SGHRS and CDR2 YFSETQ. This CDR3 has 15 amino acids. Between the trimmed V and J ends, which lost 3 bases and 2 bases, there was a span of 12 bases. The DNA of the CDR3 is TGCGCCAGCAGCTGGGCGGACAGCCCCTACAATGAGCAGTTCTTC. Protein product: CASSWADSPYNEQFF. The full variable domain, its missing parts supplied by reference TRBV5-1 and TRBJ2-1, is KAGVTQTPRYLIKTRGQQVTLSCSPISGHRSVSWYQQTPGQGLQFLFEYFSETQRNKGNFPGRFSGRQFSNSRSEMNVSTLELGDSALYLCASSWADSPYNEQFFGPGTRLTVL.

This chain links TRBV6-5 with TRBJ2-2; D might be TRBD2 (5 bases). The V gene's germline CDR1 is MNHEY and CDR2 SVGAGI. The CDR3 is made up of 15 amino acids. The V end lost 4 bases, the J end lost 0 bases, and 9 bases lay between the germline ends. The CDR3 is CASSWTGTNTGELFF. The DNA for the CDR3 is TGTGCCAGCAGTTGGACGGGAACGAACACCGGGGAGCTGTTTTTT.

This clonotype appeared a few times. The gene calls are TRBV2 and TRBJ2-3, with 7 positions matching TRBD2. With 5 bases clipped from V and 0 bases from J, the junction kept 14 bases outside the gene matches. The CDR3 contains 18 residues. Germline lookup yields CDR1 SNHLY and CDR2 FYNNEI. CDR3 residues: CASSLRNRGLDSTDTQYF. CDR3 nucleotides: TGTGCCAGCAGTCTACGAAACCGAGGACTAGATAGCACAGATACGCAGTATTTT.

A note on this clonotype: It is unclear where the CDR3 begins or ends on the DNA, so no DNA is shown, and the CDR3 is as TCRdb lists it. The CDR3 reads CASSLVAGGSFF. This chain connects TRBV12-3 or TRBV12-4 to TRBJ1-1; the D call of TRBD1 is as the table states it, not checked on the DNA. The CDR3 is made up of 12 amino acids, end residues included.

The chain is built from TRBV27 and TRBJ1-2; 7 positions match TRBD1. CDR1 and CDR2 from the germline V gene are MNHEY and SMNVEV (reference sequence). The CDR3 runs 15 residues. Trimming took 4 bases from V and 2 from J; bases not matched to a gene: 7. CDR3 in amino acids: CASSSLTGINYGYTF. The CDR3 nucleotides are TGTGCCAGCAGTTCCCTGACAGGGATCAACTATGGCTACACCTTC.

This chain links TRBV7-2 with TRBJ2-3, with TRBD2 identical over 8 bases. CDR3 length: 17 amino acids. Trimming at V came to 4 bases and at J to 7 bases, leaving 16 bases not matched to a gene. CDR1 and CDR2 (germline): SGHTA, FQGNSA. The CDR3 DNA reads TGTGCCAGCAGCTCCTGGGCCGAGCAGCGGGGGCGAAATACGCAGTATTTT. This translates into CASSSWAEQRGRNTQYF.

This clonotype has only a few counts. J is TRBJ2-5 and V is TRBV30; 8 bases are a match to TRBD2. Trimming cost V 8 bases and J 4 bases; bases outside gene matches: 12. Germline values: CDR1 GTSNPN, CDR2 SVGIG (reference sequence). CDR3 length: 14 residues. The CDR3 DNA is TGTGCCACGGCCATCACTAGCGGCGGAGAGACCCAGTACTTC. Translated: CATAITSGGETQYF.

The rearrangement joins TRBV12-3 or TRBV12-4 to TRBJ1-6, with 7 nucleotides matching TRBD1. This CDR3 spans 14 amino acids. Trimming removed 2 bases from V and 10 bases from J; junction bases left unmatched: 5. CDR3 sequence (DNA): TGTGCCAGCAGTTTACTGGCCAGGGGGTCACCCCTCCACTTT. It codes for CASSLLARGSPLHF.

CDR3 protein: CASSYSAAQPQHF. CDR3 nucleotides: TGTGCCAGCAGTTACTCGGCGGCTCAGCCCCAGCATTTT. The V and J genes are TRBV6-5 and TRBJ1-5; no reliable D call. The germline V and J ends were trimmed by 0 bases and 6 bases, with 6 bases remaining between them. CDR1 MNHEY and CDR2 SVGAGI come from the germline V gene. The CDR3 sequence is 13 residues long.

This clonotype was observed a few times. This likely comes from a read error, as the CDR3 has no conserved phenylalanine or tryptophan at its end. V and J are TRBV5-6 and TRBJ2-7; D may be TRBD1 or TRBD2 (5 bases each). Germline CDR1 reads SGHDT; CDR2 reads YYEEEE. The CDR3 extends over 12 amino acids. The V end lost 4 bases, the J end lost 5 bases, and 10 bases lay between the germline ends. The chain's CDR3 is CASSPGRNEQYL. CDR3 coding DNA: TGTGCCAGCAGCCCGGGGCGTAACGAGCAGTACCTC.

The chain couples TRBV28 to TRBJ1-1, with a possible D match to TRBD1 (5 bases). V lost 6 bases and J lost 1, with 12 bases in between. Germline CDR1 is MDHEN and CDR2 is SYDVKM. The CDR3 is 14 residues long. CDR3 DNA: TGTGCCAGCAGGGAATGGGGACCGAACACTGAAGCTTTCTTT. As protein: CASREWGPNTEAFF.

This chain links TRBV9 with TRBJ2-7, with D unclear. Trimming removed 2 bases at V and 7 bases at J, with 16 bases between. Germline V gene lookup returns CDR1 SGDLS and CDR2 YYNGEE. This CDR3 is built from 14 residues. The CDR3 here is CASSVGGVTLEQYF. In nucleotides, the CDR3 is TGTGCCAGCAGCGTCGGTGGGGTAACTTTAGAGCAGTACTTC.

V and J are TRBV4-3 and TRBJ2-7; D ambiguous. Trimming shortened V by 4 bases and J by 5 bases, and 12 bases separated the two germline ends. Per germline, CDR1 LGHNA and CDR2 YSLEER. The CDR3 totals 13 residues. This CDR3 reads CASSRHPGNEQYF. As DNA, the CDR3 is TGCGCCAGCAGCCGCCACCCCGGCAACGAGCAGTACTTC.

This clonotype was found many times. The rearrangement uses TRBV5-1 and TRBJ2-7, with D possibly TRBD2 on 5 matching bases. The CDR3 sequence is 12 residues long. Germline V gives CDR1 SGHRS, CDR2 YFSETQ. Trimming stripped 0 bases from V and 5 bases from J, with 6 bases between. CDR3 protein: CASSLAGDEQYV. The CDR3 DNA follows: TGCGCCAGCAGCTTGGCCGGGGACGAGCAGTACGTC.

This clonotype has only a few counts. The chain employs TRBV20-1 and TRBJ2-3, with 12 bases matching TRBD1. Per germline, CDR1 DFQATT and CDR2 SNEGSKA (reference sequence). V lost 6 bases to trimming and J lost 6 bases; unmatched junction nucleotides: 7. The CDR3 is 14 amino acids. The chain's CDR3 is CSAEGQGAGDTQYF. CDR3 nucleotide sequence: TGCAGTGCGGAGGGACAGGGGGCCGGGGATACGCAGTATTTT.

There are a few counts of this clonotype. The chain uses TRBV7-3 and TRBJ2-3; TRBD2 is a possible D gene (5 bases). The CDR3 has 14 amino acids. Germline V CDR1 and CDR2: SGHTA, FQGTGA. V lost 6 bases and J 3 bases, leaving 13 bases between the germline ends. The CDR3 is CASRRPGGTDTQYF. CDR3 DNA: TGTGCCAGCAGGCGCCCGGGCGGGACAGATACGCAGTATTTT.

This clonotype occurred many times. V gene TRBV4-2 combines with J gene TRBJ1-5; no reliable D call. The CDR3 covers 12 residues. Trimming stripped 1 base from V and 9 bases from J, with 7 bases between. From germline, CDR1 is LGHNA and CDR2 YNFKEQ. For the CDR3, the DNA is TGTGCCAGCAGCCAAGGCACTAGGCCCCAGCATTTT. Encoded protein: CASSQGTRPQHF.

The genes are TRBV2 and TRBJ2-3, with TRBD2 matching over 7 bases. The ends lost 0 bases at V and 6 bases at J; junction bases unmatched: 9. This CDR3 is built from 16 residues. Germline V gene data show CDR1 as SNHLY and CDR2 as FYNNEI. The CDR3 loop is CASSEAGLPSSDTQYF. CDR3 DNA sequence: TGTGCCAGCAGTGAAGCGGGACTACCCTCATCGGATACGCAGTATTTT.

This clonotype has only one observation. The chain recombines TRBV7-6 with TRBJ2-7; 7 bases fit TRBD2. This CDR3 has 10 amino acids. With V trimmed by 8 bases and J by 5 bases, 0 bases remained unmatched. Germline CDR1 is SGHVS and CDR2 is FNYEAQ. CDR3 nucleotides: TGTGCCAGCGCGGGGGACGAGCAGTACGTC. The encoded protein is CASAGDEQYV.

V usage is TRBV4-3 and J usage is TRBJ1-2; D may be TRBD1 (5 bases). The CDR3 length is 14 residues. CDR1 and CDR2 (germline): LGHNA, YSLEER. V was trimmed by 3 bases and J by 4 bases, leaving 12 bases between them. Here the CDR3 reads CASSQGPGTYGYTF. The CDR3 bases are TGCGCCAGCAGCCAGGGACCGGGGACCTATGGCTACACCTTC.

V is TRBV4-1 and J is TRBJ1-1; 12 bases match TRBD1. This CDR3 has 23 amino acids. The germline CDR1 and CDR2 sequences are MGHRA and YSYEKL. J gave up 3 bases and V 0 bases, and 23 bases lay outside the gene matches. The CDR3 DNA reads TGCGCCAGCAGCCAAGAGGGGGTCTTTACCCCCGGAGGGACAGGGGGCCGGGACACTGAAGCTTTCTTT. Amino acid sequence: CASSQEGVFTPGGTGGRDTEAFF.

J is TRBJ2-1 and V is TRBV7-6; D unclear. CDR1 SGHVS and CDR2 FNYEAQ come from the germline V gene. CDR3 length: 15 residues. The ends were cut back, 4 bases at V and 8 bases at J, with 18 bases in the middle. The CDR3 sequence: CASSSYLSPRDEQFF. As DNA, the CDR3 is TGTGCCAGCAGCTCCTACCTGAGCCCGCGAGATGAGCAGTTCTTC.